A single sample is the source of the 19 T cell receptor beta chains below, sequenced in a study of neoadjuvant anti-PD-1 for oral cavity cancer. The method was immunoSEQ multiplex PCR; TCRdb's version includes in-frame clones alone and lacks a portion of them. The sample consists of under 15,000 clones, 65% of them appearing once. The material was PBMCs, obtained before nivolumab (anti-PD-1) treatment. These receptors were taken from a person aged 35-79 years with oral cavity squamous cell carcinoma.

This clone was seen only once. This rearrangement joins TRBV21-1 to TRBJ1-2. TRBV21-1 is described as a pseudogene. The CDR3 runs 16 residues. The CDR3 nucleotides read TGTGCCAGCAGCAAAGTTTCGGCGGGCGACCGGGGGGGCTACACCTTC. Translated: CASSKVSAGDRGGYTF.

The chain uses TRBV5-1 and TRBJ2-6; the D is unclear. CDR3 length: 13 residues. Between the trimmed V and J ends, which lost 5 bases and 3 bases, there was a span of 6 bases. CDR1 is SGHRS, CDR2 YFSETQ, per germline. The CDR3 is CASRPGGANVLTF. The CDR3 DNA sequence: TGCGCCAGCAGGCCGGGTGGGGCCAACGTCCTGACTTTC.

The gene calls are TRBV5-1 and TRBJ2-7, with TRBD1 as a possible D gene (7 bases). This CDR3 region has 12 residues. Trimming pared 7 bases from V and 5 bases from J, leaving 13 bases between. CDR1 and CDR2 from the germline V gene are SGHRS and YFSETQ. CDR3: CASFTRGDEQYF. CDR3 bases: TGCGCCAGCTTTACCAGGGGGGACGAGCAGTACTTC.

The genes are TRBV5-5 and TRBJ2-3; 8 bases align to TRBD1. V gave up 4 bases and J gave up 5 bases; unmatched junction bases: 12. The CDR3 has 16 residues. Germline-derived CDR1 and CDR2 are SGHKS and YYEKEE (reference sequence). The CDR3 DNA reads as TGTGCCAGCAGCGTCGGACAGGGCCAAGTCAGAGATACGCAGTATTTT. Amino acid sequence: CASSVGQGQVRDTQYF.

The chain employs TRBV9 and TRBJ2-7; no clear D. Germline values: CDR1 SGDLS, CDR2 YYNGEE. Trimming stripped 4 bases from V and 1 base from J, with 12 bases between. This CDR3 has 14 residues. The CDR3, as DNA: TGTGCCAGCAGCCCCCCGGAAGGTTCCTACGAGCAGTACTTC. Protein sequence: CASSPPEGSYEQYF.

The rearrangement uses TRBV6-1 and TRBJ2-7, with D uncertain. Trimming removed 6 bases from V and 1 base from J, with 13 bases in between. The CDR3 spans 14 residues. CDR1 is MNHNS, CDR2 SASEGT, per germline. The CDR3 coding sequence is TGTGCCAGCAGGGCTCATGACCAATCCTACGAGCAGTACTTC. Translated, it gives CASRAHDQSYEQYF.

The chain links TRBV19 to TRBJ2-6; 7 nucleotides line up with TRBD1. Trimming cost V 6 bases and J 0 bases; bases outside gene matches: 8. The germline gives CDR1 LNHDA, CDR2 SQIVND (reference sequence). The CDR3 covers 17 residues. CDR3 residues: CASRPTGQFSGANVLTF. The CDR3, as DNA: TGTGCCAGTAGGCCTACGGGACAGTTCTCTGGGGCCAACGTCCTGACTTTC. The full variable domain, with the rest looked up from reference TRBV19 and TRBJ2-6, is DGGITQSPKYLFRKEGQNVTLSCEQNLNHDAMYWYRQDPGQGLRLIYYSQIVNDFQKGDIAEGYSVSREKKESFPLTVTSAQKNPTAFYLCASRPTGQFSGANVLTFGAGSRLTVL.

The chain's CDR3 is CASSPQTGINEKLFF. Written as DNA, the CDR3 is TGTGCCAGCAGCCCTCAGACAGGGATTAATGAAAAACTGTTTTTT. V gene TRBV9 combines with J gene TRBJ1-4; 7 nucleotides line up with TRBD1. V gave up 4 bases and J gave up 4 bases; unmatched junction bases: 7. Germline CDR1 reads SGDLS; CDR2 reads YYNGEE. The CDR3 contains 15 residues.

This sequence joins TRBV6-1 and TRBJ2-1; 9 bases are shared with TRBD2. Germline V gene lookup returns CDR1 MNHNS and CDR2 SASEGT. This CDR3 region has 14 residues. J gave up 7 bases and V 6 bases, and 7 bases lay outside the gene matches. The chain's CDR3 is CASRASGRTNEQFF. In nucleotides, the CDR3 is TGTGCCAGCAGGGCAAGCGGGAGGACTAATGAGCAGTTCTTC.

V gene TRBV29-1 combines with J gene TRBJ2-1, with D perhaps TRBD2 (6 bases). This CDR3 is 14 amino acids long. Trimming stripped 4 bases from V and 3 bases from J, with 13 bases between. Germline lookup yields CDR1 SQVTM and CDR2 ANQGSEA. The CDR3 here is CSVGVEGIYNEQFF. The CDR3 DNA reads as TGCAGCGTTGGTGTGGAGGGGATCTACAATGAGCAGTTCTTC.

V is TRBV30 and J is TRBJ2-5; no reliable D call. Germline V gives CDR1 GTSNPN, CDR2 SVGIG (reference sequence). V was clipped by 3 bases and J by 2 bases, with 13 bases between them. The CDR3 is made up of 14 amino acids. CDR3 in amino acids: CAWSLRRLQETQYF. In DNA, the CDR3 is TGTGCCTGGAGCCTCCGGCGGTTACAAGAGACCCAGTACTTC.

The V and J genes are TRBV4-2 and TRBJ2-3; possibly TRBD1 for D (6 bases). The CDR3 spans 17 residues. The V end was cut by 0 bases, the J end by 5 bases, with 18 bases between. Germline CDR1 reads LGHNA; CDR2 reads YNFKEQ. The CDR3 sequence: CASSQEGVGGRGDTQYF. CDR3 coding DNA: TGTGCCAGCAGCCAAGAGGGCGTTGGGGGCCGGGGAGATACGCAGTATTTT.

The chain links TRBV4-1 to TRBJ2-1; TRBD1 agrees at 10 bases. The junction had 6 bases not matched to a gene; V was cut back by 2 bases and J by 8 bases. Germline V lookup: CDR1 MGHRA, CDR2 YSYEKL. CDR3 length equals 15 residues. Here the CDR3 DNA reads TGCGCCAGCAGCCAACTGGGACAGGGGCCGCATGAGCAGTTCTTC. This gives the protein CASSQLGQGPHEQFF.

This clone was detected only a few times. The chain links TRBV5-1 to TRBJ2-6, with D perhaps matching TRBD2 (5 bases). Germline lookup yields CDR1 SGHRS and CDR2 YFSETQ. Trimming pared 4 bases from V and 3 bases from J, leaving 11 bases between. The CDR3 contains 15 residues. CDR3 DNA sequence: TGCGCCAGCAGCCAAACCGCGGGTGGGGCCAACGTCCTGACTTTC. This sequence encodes CASSQTAGGANVLTF.

CDR3 sequence (DNA): TGTGCCTGGAGTCTGGAGGGAGAGGGGGCTTTGTTCTACGAGCAGTACTTC. Translating gives CAWSLEGEGALFYEQYF. V gene TRBV30 combines with J gene TRBJ2-7, with D possibly TRBD1 on 7 matching bases. The CDR3 consists of 17 residues. Per the germline V gene, CDR1 is GTSNPN and CDR2 is SVGIG (reference sequence). V lost 2 bases to trimming and J lost 3 bases, with 23 bases between them.

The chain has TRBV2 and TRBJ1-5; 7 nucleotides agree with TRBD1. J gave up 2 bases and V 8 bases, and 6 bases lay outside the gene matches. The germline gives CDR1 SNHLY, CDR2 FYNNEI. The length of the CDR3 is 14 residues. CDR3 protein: CASSSGQGNQPQHF. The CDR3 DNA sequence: TGTGCCAGCTCTTCTGGACAGGGCAATCAGCCCCAGCATTTT.

The CDR3 DNA is TGTGCCAGCAGCTTGGGAGCGGGGGTTTCCCCCTCCTACAATGAGCAGTTCTTC. Amino acids: CASSLGAGVSPSYNEQFF. The rearrangement joins TRBV5-6 to TRBJ2-1, with 8 bases identical to TRBD2. V gave up 0 bases and J gave up 0 bases; unmatched junction bases: 8. The CDR3 runs to 18 residues. Germline assignment: CDR1 SGHDT and CDR2 YYEEEE. The full variable domain, in which reference TRBV5-6 and TRBJ2-1 provide the parts outside the CDR3, is DAGVTQSPTHLIKTRGQQVTLRCSPKSGHDTVSWYQQALGQGPQFIFQYYEEEERQRGNFPDRFSGHQFPNYSSELNVNALLLGDSALYLCASSLGAGVSPSYNEQFFGPGTRLTVL.

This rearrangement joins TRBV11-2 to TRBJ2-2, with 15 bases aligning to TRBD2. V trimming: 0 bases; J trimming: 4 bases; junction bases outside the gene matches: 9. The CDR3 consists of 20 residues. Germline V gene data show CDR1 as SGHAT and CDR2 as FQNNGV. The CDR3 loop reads CASSLDLRTSGRAFTGELFF. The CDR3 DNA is TGTGCCAGCAGCTTAGATCTCAGGACTAGCGGGAGGGCCTTCACCGGGGAGCTGTTTTTT.

The CDR3 DNA sequence: TGTGCCAGCAACTCAGGGGGTCCTCGGGCCCAGCATTTT. It yields the protein CASNSGGPRAQHF. The chain employs TRBV2 and TRBJ1-5; 7 nucleotides align to TRBD1. There are 13 residues in the CDR3. Germline CDR1 is SNHLY and CDR2 is FYNNEI. V lost 7 bases and J lost 11; bases outside the gene matches: 11.